This record concerns one TCR beta chain sequence. As yet, its antigen is unknown. The V segment lost 4 bases and the J segment 6 bases; nucleotides outside the gene matches: 3. The CDR3 is 14 residues long. Germline CDR1 LGHNA, CDR2 YNFKEQ. The data derive from a study of T cell responses to AZD1222 COVID-19 vaccine. Regarding the study as a whole: Females outnumbered males among donors, who were mostly white British; clonal diversity was possibly underestimated. Per reports, nearly half of all spike-specific TCRs target regions that are unmutated in variants. Spike-specific TCR breadth and depth grew following two AZD1222 doses.

Profiled with immunoSEQ multiplex PCR; TCRdb holds only in-frame clones, not every one. The sample shows about 120,000 clones, approximately 90% of them seen only once. This receptor was taken from an adult in good health. This sequence joins TRBV4-2 and TRBJ1-2; TRBD1 aligns across 12 bases. This specimen consisted of peripheral blood, obtained on day 0 of AZD1222 vaccination. In DNA, the CDR3 is TGTGCCAGCAGCCCGGGACAGGGGGCTCATGGCTACACCTTC. Translated: CASSPGQGAHGYTF.